Listed below are T cell receptor beta chains from one sample, sequenced in a study of blood T cell repertoires in COVID-19. The repertoire was sequenced with immunoSEQ multiplex PCR; TCRdb's copy has only in-frame clones and lacks some. Of a few hundred thousand clones listed, approximately 83% are singletons. The sample taken for sequencing was PBMCs or T cells enriched from blood (not recorded which). These receptor sequences come from a woman aged 60-70 years who had recovered from COVID-19. Each CDR3 is given with its conserved first and last residue. A D gene is named only where the DNA matches it firmly. Clone size, where shown, is once, few, many, or a class for clones that have expanded.

size: NA; V: TRBV4-2; J: TRBJ2-1; D: NA; DNA: TGTGCCAGCAGCCAAGCCCCAACAGGGTCCCTTGACAATGAGCAGTTCTTC; CDR3: CASSQAPTGSLDNEQFF
size: NA; V: TRBV27; J: TRBJ2-7; D: NA; DNA: TGTGCCAGCAGTTTAAACCTGGGGAGGTACGAGCAGTACTTC; CDR3: CASSLNLGRYEQYF
size: NA; V: TRBV6-2/TRBV6-3; J: TRBJ2-4; D: TRBD2; DNA: TGTGCCAGCAGTTACGTCGGACTAGTTAACATTCAGTACTTC; CDR3: CASSYVGLVNIQYF
size: NA; V: TRBV19; J: TRBJ2-7; D: NA; DNA: TGTGCCAGTAGTATTCAGGGCCGCTCCTACGAGCAGTACTTC; CDR3: CASSIQGRSYEQYF
size: NA; V: TRBV4-1; J: TRBJ1-4; D: NA; DNA: TGCGCCAGCAGCCATACGGAGGGTAATGAAAAACTGTTTTTT; CDR3: CASSHTEGNEKLFF
size: NA; V: TRBV27; J: TRBJ2-3; D: NA; DNA: TGTGCCAGCAGCCCCAAAGGGGGGGGCCCTAACACAGATACGCAGTATTTT; CDR3: CASSPKGGGPNTDTQYF
size: NA; V: TRBV10-2; J: TRBJ1-2; D: TRBD1; DNA: TGCGCCAGCAGTGAGTCTTTACAGGGGGGCTATGGCTACACCTTC; CDR3: CASSESLQGGYGYTF
size: NA; V: TRBV6-2/TRBV6-3; J: TRBJ2-2; D: TRBD2; DNA: TGTGCCAGCAGTTACAATAGCGGGAGGCACACCGGGGAGCTGTTTTTT; CDR3: CASSYNSGRHTGELFF
size: few; V: TRBV18; J: TRBJ1-2; D: TRBD1; DNA: TGTGCCAGCTCACCGAGTGAAGGGGGCCTACTTGGAACAACCTTCTATGGCTACACCTTC; CDR3: CASSPSEGGLLGTTFYGYTF
size: NA; V: TRBV6-6; J: TRBJ1-5; D: TRBD1; DNA: TGTGCCAGCAGTTACGGACAGGGTAATCAGCCCCAGCATTTT; CDR3: CASSYGQGNQPQHF
size: NA; V: TRBV19; J: TRBJ1-4; D: NA; DNA: TGTGCCAGTAGTAGGACAGAGACTCTTGAAAAACTGTTTTTT; CDR3: CASSRTETLEKLFF
size: NA; V: TRBV12-3/TRBV12-4; J: TRBJ2-3; D: NA; DNA: TGTGCCGGAGGACTGGCCGGCACAGATACGCAGTATTTT; CDR3: CAGGLAGTDTQYF
size: NA; V: TRBV2; J: TRBJ1-6; D: NA; DNA: TGTGCCAGCATACCGTCCGCCGCGGCTTATTCACCCCTCCACTTT; CDR3: CASIPSAAAYSPLHF
size: NA; V: TRBV2; J: TRBJ1-3; D: TRBD1; DNA: TGTGCCAGCAAAGATGGACAGGACTCTGGAAACACCATATATTTT; CDR3: CASKDGQDSGNTIYF
size: NA; V: TRBV5-4; J: TRBJ1-1; D: TRBD1; DNA: TGTGCCAGCAGCCCCGGGACAGAAGGGCTAAAAGCTTTCTTT; CDR3: CASSPGTEGLKAFF
size: NA; V: TRBV6-4; J: TRBJ2-1; D: TRBD2; DNA: TGTGCCAGCAGATCGACTAGCGGGAGTGGTGAGCAGTTCTTC; CDR3: CASRSTSGSGEQFF
size: NA; V: TRBV29-1; J: TRBJ1-2; D: TRBD1; DNA: TGCAGCGCCGTGGACAGGGCACACGATGGCTACACCTTC; CDR3: CSAVDRAHDGYTF
size: NA; V: TRBV30; J: TRBJ1-6; D: TRBD1; DNA: TGTGCCTCTTCTCCCGGGACAGAGAATTCACCCCTCCACTTT; CDR3: CASSPGTENSPLHF
size: NA; V: TRBV11-3; J: TRBJ2-1; D: TRBD1; DNA: TGTGCCAGCAGCTCCAGACAGGGCCTATACAATGAGCAGTTCTTC; CDR3: CASSSRQGLYNEQFF
size: NA; V: TRBV19; J: TRBJ1-2; D: TRBD1; DNA: TGTGCCAGTAGTACACAGGGGGCTAACTATGGCTACACCTTC; CDR3: CASSTQGANYGYTF
size: NA; V: TRBV6-2/TRBV6-3; J: TRBJ1-1; D: NA; DNA: TGTGCCAGCAGTTACGACGTTGGGGGATTCAGCCGGGCCCAGGGGACTGAAGCTTTCTTT; CDR3: CASSYDVGGFSRAQGTEAFF
size: NA; V: TRBV5-4; J: TRBJ2-7; D: TRBD2; DNA: TGTGCCAGCAGCGAGACTAGCGGGAGTGTCTACGAGCAGTACTTC; CDR3: CASSETSGSVYEQYF
size: NA; V: TRBV9; J: TRBJ2-7; D: NA; DNA: TGTGCCAGCAGCGGTGGACAGTACCCTAAAGGTATCACACCCTACGAGCAGTACTTC; CDR3: CASSGGQYPKGITPYEQYF